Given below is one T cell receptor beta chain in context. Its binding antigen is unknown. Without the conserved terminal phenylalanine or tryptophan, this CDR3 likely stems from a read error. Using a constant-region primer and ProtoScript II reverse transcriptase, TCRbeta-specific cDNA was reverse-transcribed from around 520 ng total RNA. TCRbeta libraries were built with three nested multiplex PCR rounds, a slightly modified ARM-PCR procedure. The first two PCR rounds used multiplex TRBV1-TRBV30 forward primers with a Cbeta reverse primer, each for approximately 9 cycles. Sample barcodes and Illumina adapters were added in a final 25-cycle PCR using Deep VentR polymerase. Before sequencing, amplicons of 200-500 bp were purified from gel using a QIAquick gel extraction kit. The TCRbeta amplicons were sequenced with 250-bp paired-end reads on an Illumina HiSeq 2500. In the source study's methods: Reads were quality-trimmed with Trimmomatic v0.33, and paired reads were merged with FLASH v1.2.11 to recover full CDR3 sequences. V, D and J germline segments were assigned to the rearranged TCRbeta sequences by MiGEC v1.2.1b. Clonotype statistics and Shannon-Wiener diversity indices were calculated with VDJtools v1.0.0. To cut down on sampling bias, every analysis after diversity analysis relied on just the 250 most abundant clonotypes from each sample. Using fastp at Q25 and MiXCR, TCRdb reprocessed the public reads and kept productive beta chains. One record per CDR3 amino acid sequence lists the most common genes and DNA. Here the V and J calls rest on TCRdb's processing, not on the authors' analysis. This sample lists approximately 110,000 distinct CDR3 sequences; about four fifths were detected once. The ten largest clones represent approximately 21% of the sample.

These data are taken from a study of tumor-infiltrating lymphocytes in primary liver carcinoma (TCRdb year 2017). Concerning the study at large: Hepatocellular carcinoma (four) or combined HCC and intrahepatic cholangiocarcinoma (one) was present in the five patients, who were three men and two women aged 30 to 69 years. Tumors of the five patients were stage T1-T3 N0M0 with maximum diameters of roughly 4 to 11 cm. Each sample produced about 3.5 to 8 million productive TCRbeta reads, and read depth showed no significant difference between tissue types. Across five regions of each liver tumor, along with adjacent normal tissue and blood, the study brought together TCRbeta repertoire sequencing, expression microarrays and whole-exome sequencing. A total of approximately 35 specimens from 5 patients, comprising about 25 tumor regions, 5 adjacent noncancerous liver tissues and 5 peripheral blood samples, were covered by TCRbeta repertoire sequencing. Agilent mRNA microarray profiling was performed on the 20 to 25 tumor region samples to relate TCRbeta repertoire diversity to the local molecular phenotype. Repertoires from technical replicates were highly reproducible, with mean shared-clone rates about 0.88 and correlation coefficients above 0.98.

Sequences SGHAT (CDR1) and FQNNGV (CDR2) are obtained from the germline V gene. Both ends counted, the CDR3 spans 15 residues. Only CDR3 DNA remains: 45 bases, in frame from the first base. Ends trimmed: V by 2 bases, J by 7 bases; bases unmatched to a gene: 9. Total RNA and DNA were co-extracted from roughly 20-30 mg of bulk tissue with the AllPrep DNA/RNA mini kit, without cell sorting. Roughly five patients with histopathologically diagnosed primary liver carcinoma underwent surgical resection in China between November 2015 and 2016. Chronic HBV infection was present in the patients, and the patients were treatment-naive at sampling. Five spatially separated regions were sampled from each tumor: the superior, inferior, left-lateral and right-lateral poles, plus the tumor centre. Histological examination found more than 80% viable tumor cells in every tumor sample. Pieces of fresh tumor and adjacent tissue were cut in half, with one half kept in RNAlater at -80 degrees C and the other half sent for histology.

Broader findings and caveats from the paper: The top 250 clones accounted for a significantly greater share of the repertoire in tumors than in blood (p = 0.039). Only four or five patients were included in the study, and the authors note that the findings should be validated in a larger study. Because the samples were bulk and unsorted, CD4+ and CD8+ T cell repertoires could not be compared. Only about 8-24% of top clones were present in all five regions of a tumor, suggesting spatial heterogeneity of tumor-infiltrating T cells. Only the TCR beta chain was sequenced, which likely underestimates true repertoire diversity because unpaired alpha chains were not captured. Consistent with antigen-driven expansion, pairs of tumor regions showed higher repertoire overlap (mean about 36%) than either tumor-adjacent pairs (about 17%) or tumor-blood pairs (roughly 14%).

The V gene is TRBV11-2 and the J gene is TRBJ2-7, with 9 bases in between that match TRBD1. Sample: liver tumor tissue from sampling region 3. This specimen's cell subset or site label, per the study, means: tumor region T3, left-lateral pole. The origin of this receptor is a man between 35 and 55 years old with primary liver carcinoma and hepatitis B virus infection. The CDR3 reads CASSLRWTGEHEQYL. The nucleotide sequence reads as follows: TGTGCCAGCAGCTTACGATGGACAGGGGAACATGAGCAGTACCTC.